A single sample gave rise to the 8 T cell receptor beta chains below, sequenced in a study of cytomegalovirus exposure and HLA in healthy donors (dated by TCRdb to 2015 to 2018). Receptor amplification or capture employed the immunoSEQ multiplex PCR assay. The source is immuneACCESS, and TCRdb retained only in-frame sequences with V and J called. Part of the clones is not carried over; for the studies checked, unresolved V genes explain less than half of this, and the remainder is unexplained. The table for this sample lists 200,000 or so clones; over 65% of them were counted only once. Around 6.7% of the sample is taken by the ten largest. What was sequenced was PBMCs. Receptors originate from a man aged 18 to 29 in good health and CMV-seropositive.

This chain links TRBV30 with TRBJ2-3; TRBD1 agrees at 8 bases. The V gene's germline CDR1 is GTSNPN and CDR2 SVGIG (reference sequence). V was clipped by 3 bases and J by 10 bases; unmatched bases: 12. The CDR3 sequence is 14 residues long. The CDR3: CAWSLTGESRPQYF. The CDR3 bases are TGTGCCTGGAGCCTGACAGGGGAAAGTAGGCCGCAGTATTTT.

The chain uses TRBV10-3 and TRBJ2-5; a weak D match, TRBD1 (5 bases). Trimming pared 5 bases from V and 5 bases from J, leaving 15 bases between. Germline V lookup: CDR1 ENHRY, CDR2 SYGVKD. This CDR3 is 14 amino acids long. CDR3 nucleotide sequence: TGTGCCATCAGTCCTCAGGGTTTTAGGGAGACCCAGTACTTC. Protein: CAISPQGFRETQYF.

The chain carries TRBV19 and TRBJ2-7; 8 nucleotides match TRBD2. The germline V gene has CDR1 LNHDA and CDR2 SQIVND (reference sequence). J lost 7 bases, V lost 6 bases, and 5 bases had no gene match. This CDR3 spans 12 amino acids. The CDR3 region is CASSHGGGEQYF. Here the CDR3 DNA reads TGTGCCAGTAGCCACGGCGGGGGGGAGCAGTACTTC. The full variable domain, its missing parts supplied by reference TRBV19 and TRBJ2-7, is DGGITQSPKYLFRKEGQNVTLSCEQNLNHDAMYWYRQDPGQGLRLIYYSQIVNDFQKGDIAEGYSVSREKKESFPLTVTSAQKNPTAFYLCASSHGGGEQYFGPGTRLTVT.

This clone was recorded a few times. CDR3 region: CASSFETGGEQYF. The CDR3 DNA is TGTGCCAGCAGCTTCGAGACAGGGGGCGAGCAGTACTTC. This chain joins TRBV7-2 and TRBJ2-7, with 9 nucleotides matching TRBD1. Germline CDR1 SGHTA, CDR2 FQGNSA. This CDR3 is 13 amino acids long. The V gene end was trimmed by 3 bases and the J gene end by 6 bases; junction bases not matched to a gene: 3.

This rearrangement joins TRBV5-4 to TRBJ2-3, with D possibly TRBD1 on 5 matching bases. The germline V and J ends were trimmed by 1 base and 6 bases, with 9 bases remaining between them. CDR1 and CDR2 from the germline V gene are SGHNT and YYREEE (reference sequence). This CDR3 contains 13 residues. The CDR3 here is CASSLQGGDTQYF. The CDR3 bases are TGTGCCAGCAGCTTGCAGGGCGGCGATACGCAGTATTTT.

Notes on this clone: The limits of the CDR3 on the DNA are not certain, so only TCRdb's listed CDR3 is given. The J gene is TRBJ2-5, the V gene TRBV6-5; the DNA was not compared with TRBD2, the D call given in the table. The CDR3 is 13 amino acids in total, end residues counted. From germline, CDR1 is MNHEY and CDR2 SVGAGI. Here the CDR3 reads CASSTSGEETQYF.

V usage is TRBV7-6 and J usage is TRBJ2-7; 7 bases map to TRBD1. This CDR3 has 16 residues. The trim removed 1 base at V and 1 base at J, leaving 7 bases unmatched. Germline lookup yields CDR1 SGHVS and CDR2 FNYEAQ. The CDR3 bases are TGTGCCAGCAGCTTAGAGACAGGGCCCATGTCCTACGAGCAGTACTTC. The encoded protein is CASSLETGPMSYEQYF. The whole variable domain, filled in from reference TRBV7-6 and TRBJ2-7, reads GAGVSQSPRYKVTKRGQDVALRCDPISGHVSLYWYRQALGQGPEFLTYFNYEAQQDKSGLPNDRFSAERPEGSISTLTIQRTEQRDSAMYRCASSLETGPMSYEQYFGPGTRLTVT.

This chain uses TRBV6-4 with TRBJ2-1; 9 positions match TRBD2. CDR1 is MRHNA, CDR2 SNTAGT, per germline. Trimming cost V 5 bases and J 8 bases; bases outside gene matches: 13. This CDR3 has 16 amino acids. CDR3 coding DNA: TGTGCCAGCAGTCCGCAGGGGGTAGCGGGAGTGCATGAGCAGTTCTTC. It yields the protein CASSPQGVAGVHEQFF.